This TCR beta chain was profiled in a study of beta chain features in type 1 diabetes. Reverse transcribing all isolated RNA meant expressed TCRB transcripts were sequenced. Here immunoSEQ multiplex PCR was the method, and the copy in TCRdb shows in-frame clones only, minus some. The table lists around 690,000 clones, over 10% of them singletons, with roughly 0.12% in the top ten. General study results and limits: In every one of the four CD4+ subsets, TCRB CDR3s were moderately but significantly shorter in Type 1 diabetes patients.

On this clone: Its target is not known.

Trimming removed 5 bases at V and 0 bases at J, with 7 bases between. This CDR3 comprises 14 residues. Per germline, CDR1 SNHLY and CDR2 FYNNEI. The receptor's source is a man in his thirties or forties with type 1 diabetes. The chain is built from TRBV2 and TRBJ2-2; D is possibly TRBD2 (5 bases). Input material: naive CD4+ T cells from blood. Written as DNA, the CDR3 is TGTGCCAGCAGTCTAGCTACGAACACCGGGGAGCTGTTTTTT. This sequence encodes CASSLATNTGELFF. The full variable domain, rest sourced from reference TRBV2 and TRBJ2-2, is EPEVTQTPSHQVTQMGQEVILRCVPISNHLYFYWYRQILGQKVEFLVSFYNNEISEKSEIFDDQFSVERPDGSNFTLKIRSTKLEDSAMYFCASSLATNTGELFFGEGSRLTVL.